Listed here are 3 T cell receptor beta chains from one sample, sequenced in a study of vaccination and CD4 T cells after COVID-19. At the Johns Hopkins FTIC core, DNA taken from cultured CD4+ T cells was sequenced by way of the Oncomine TCR Beta short-read assay. TCRdb re-called the PCR reads through MiXCR, storing one row per CDR3 protein. The sample yields about 22,000 distinct CDR3 sequences, 30% to 35% seen once. Regarding time point: late sampling 161 to 241 days after vaccination in three convalescent patients. Documented treatment: roughly ten-day PBMC culture with coronavirus spike peptide pools or control peptides (ViraFEST assay). These receptors have no identified antigens. The material sequenced was CD4+ T cells from blood, cultured in vitro, taken about 7 months after SARS-CoV-2 vaccination. All receptors derive from a human donor who had recovered from COVID-19.

This chain links TRBV15 with TRBJ2-7; 8 bases fit TRBD2. This CDR3 has 15 residues. V was clipped by 2 bases and J by 0 bases; unmatched bases: 3. The germline V gene encodes CDR1 LNHNV and CDR2 YYDKDF (reference sequence). CDR3 in DNA: TGTGCCACCAGCAGAATAGCGGGGAGCTCCTACGAGCAGTACTTC. This codes for CATSRIAGSSYEQYF.

This clonotype was seen just once. V and J are TRBV19 and TRBJ2-5, with 7 bases fitting TRBD2. With 1 base clipped from V and 4 bases from J, the junction kept 9 bases outside the gene matches. This CDR3 comprises 16 residues. The germline CDR1 and CDR2 sequences are LNHDA and SQIVND (reference sequence). The CDR3 reads CASSIGGGLPLETQYF. DNA for the CDR3: TGTGCCAGTAGTATAGGCGGGGGACTACCCCTAGAGACCCAGTACTTC.

The rearrangement links TRBV28 to TRBJ1-2, with D possibly being TRBD1 (6 bases). The CDR3 runs to 15 residues. The germline V gene encodes CDR1 MDHEN and CDR2 SYDVKM. With 4 bases removed from V and 3 bases from J, the gap between germline ends came to 15 bases. The CDR3 spells CASSSTGSGDYGYTF. DNA of the CDR3: TGTGCCAGCAGTTCCACAGGGAGCGGGGACTATGGCTACACCTTC.